This T cell receptor (beta chain) was obtained from a study of blood T cell repertoires in COVID-19. Study at large: Sites in the United States, Italy and Spain provided acute and convalescent COVID-19 samples.

Produced via immunoSEQ multiplex PCR; TCRdb's table is partial and in-frame only. The repertoire holds about 190,000 clones, with approximately 84% as singletons. The CDR3 covers 14 residues. Looked up from germline, CDR1 is MNHEY and CDR2 is SMNVEV (reference sequence). The ends lost 4 bases at V and 4 bases at J; junction bases unmatched: 1. The clonotype was recovered from a woman in her twenties or thirties who had recovered from COVID-19. Input material: PBMCs or T cells enriched from blood (not recorded which). The V and J genes are TRBV27 and TRBJ2-1, with TRBD2 matching 10 bases. In nucleotides, the CDR3 is TGTGCCAGCAGTTCGACTAGCGGGTACAATGAGCAGTTCTTC. Translating it yields CASSSTSGYNEQFF.